These 24 T cell receptor beta chains were all obtained from the same sample, sequenced in a study of Graves' ophthalmopathy and Graves' hyperthyroidism. Using RNA transcripts, the TCR beta CDR3 regions were amplified. HTBI-primed RT-PCR formed the first round, and a multiplex PCR formed the second. MiXCR, run by TCRdb on the multiplex PCR reads, gives a single entry per CDR3 protein. The table has 350,000 to 450,000 distinct CDR3 sequences, about a sixth seen once. The sequenced sample consisted of peripheral blood. These receptor sequences come from a young woman with Graves' ophthalmopathy.

Ten or more counts support this clonotype. The V gene is TRBV28, the J gene TRBJ2-7, with unresolved D. V lost 6 bases and J lost 2, with 8 bases in between. This CDR3 region has 12 residues. Germline CDR1 reads MDHEN; CDR2 reads SYDVKM. In DNA form, the CDR3 reads TGTGCCAGCAGCTCAAACGCCTACGAGCAGTACTTC. Protein product: CASSSNAYEQYF.

This clonotype was observed a handful of times. J is TRBJ2-7 and V is TRBV5-1; D may be TRBD1 or TRBD2 (6 bases each). Germline lookup yields CDR1 SGHRS and CDR2 YFSETQ. The ends were cut back, 4 bases at V and 0 bases at J, with 17 bases in the middle. The CDR3 contains 16 residues. CDR3 sequence reads: CASSPLGGRSSYEQYF. CDR3 sequence (DNA): TGCGCCAGCAGCCCGCTGGGGGGCCGGAGCTCCTACGAGCAGTACTTC.

In its sample, this clonotype was seen many times. The V gene is TRBV20-1, the J gene TRBJ2-4; 14 positions agree with TRBD2. The CDR3 is 16 amino acids. Germline-derived CDR1 and CDR2 are DFQATT and SNEGSKA (reference sequence). Trimming removed 6 bases from V and 4 bases from J; junction bases left unmatched: 8. CDR3 in amino acids: CSAPGTSGGPKNIQYF. The CDR3 nucleotides read TGCAGTGCCCCGGGGACTAGCGGGGGACCGAAAAACATTCAGTACTTC.

The CDR3 spells CASSLGNQETQYF. The CDR3 nucleotides read TGTGCCAGCAGCTTAGGAAACCAAGAGACCCAGTACTTC. The chain employs TRBV7-3 and TRBJ2-5; no clear D. Trimming pared 2 bases from V and 0 bases from J, leaving 4 bases between. This CDR3 is built from 13 residues. Germline V CDR1 and CDR2: SGHTA, FQGTGA.

This clonotype appeared a few times. The J gene is TRBJ2-7, the V gene TRBV30; 9 bases are shared with TRBD1. Germline CDR1 is GTSNPN and CDR2 is SVGIG (reference sequence). V lost 7 bases and J lost 7; bases outside the gene matches: 8. CDR3 size: 12 residues. Here the CDR3 DNA reads TGTGCCTTGGGACAGGGTTTTGCGGAGCAGTACTTC. Protein sequence: CALGQGFAEQYF.

This clonotype showed up many times. The chain is built from TRBV13 and TRBJ2-7; D is undetermined. CDR3 length: 13 amino acids. The V end lost 7 bases, the J end lost 7 bases, and 17 bases lay between the germline ends. Looked up from germline, CDR1 is PRHDT and CDR2 is FYEKMQ (reference sequence). CDR3 loop: CASKARPVLEQYF. CDR3 coding DNA: TGTGCCAGCAAGGCCAGACCCGTCTTGGAGCAGTACTTC.

This clonotype was seen at least ten times. At one end, the junction sequence differs from germline, possibly due to a read error. The rearrangement uses TRBV7-3 and TRBJ2-7; TRBD1 matches 7 bases. The CDR3 consists of 14 residues. CDR1 is SGHTA, CDR2 FQGTGA, per germline. Here the CDR3 DNA reads TGTGCCAGCAGCCAAAACAGGGGAAGCGACGAGCGGTACTTC. Its translation is CASSQNRGSDERYF.

This chain connects TRBV7-8 to TRBJ2-7; 9 nucleotides align to TRBD1. The CDR3 contains 15 residues. Germline values: CDR1 SGHVS, CDR2 FQNEAQ. Losses at the gene ends were 1 base for V and 1 base for J; bases not matched to a gene: 2. The CDR3 sequence: CASSLDGQGSYEQYF. CDR3 nucleotides: TGTGCCAGCAGCTTAGATGGACAGGGGTCCTACGAGCAGTACTTC.

In its sample, this clonotype was seen once. The chain links TRBV12-3 or TRBV12-4 to TRBJ1-1; 9 bases agree with TRBD1. This CDR3 has 14 amino acids. The trim removed 5 bases at V and 3 bases at J, leaving 4 bases unmatched. The chain's CDR3 is CASSTGGTDTEAFF. The CDR3 nucleotides are TGTGCCAGCAGTACAGGGGGCACGGACACTGAAGCTTTCTTT.

This clonotype was recorded many times. The V call is TRBV6-2 or TRBV6-3, the J call TRBJ2-2; TRBD2 is a possible D gene (5 bases). Germline V gene data show CDR1 as MNHEY and CDR2 as SVGEGT. The CDR3 is 14 residues long. Trimming shortened V by 6 bases and J by 5 bases, and 13 bases separated the two germline ends. The CDR3 spells CASRLGRTTGELFF. In DNA, the CDR3 is TGTGCCAGCAGACTCGGGCGGACTACCGGGGAGCTGTTTTTT.

The chain recombines TRBV6-1 with TRBJ1-2, with D possibly matching TRBD1 (5 bases). The germline CDR1 and CDR2 sequences are MNHNS and SASEGT. V shed 7 bases and J shed 4 bases, with 16 bases lying between them. This CDR3 is 14 amino acids long. CDR3 sequence reads: CASNKGDGLYGYTF. In DNA, the CDR3 is TGTGCCAGCAATAAAGGGGACGGCCTCTATGGCTACACCTTC.

This clonotype has ten or more counts. The rearrangement uses TRBV10-2 and TRBJ1-1; no definite D call. CDR1 WSHSY and CDR2 SAAADI come from the germline V gene. The V and J ends lost 2 bases and 1 base respectively, with 5 bases between them. CDR3 length: 13 residues. For the CDR3, the DNA is TGCGCCAGCAGTGAGCCAGGGAACACTGAAGCTTTCTTT. Its protein product is CASSEPGNTEAFF.

The CDR3 nucleotides are TGTGCCAGCAGTTACTCATCGGTCCGGGGGCGCTTCGGGGCCAACGTCCTGACTTTC. It is translated as CASSYSSVRGRFGANVLTF. This chain connects TRBV6-2 or TRBV6-3 to TRBJ2-6, with D perhaps given as TRBD1 or TRBD2 (6 bases each). Germline V gene lookup returns CDR1 MNHEY and CDR2 SVGEGT. The V and J ends lost 0 bases and 4 bases respectively, with 19 bases between them. This CDR3 has 19 residues.

This clonotype was observed many times. The CDR3 here is CASSRQGFRSPLHF. The CDR3 DNA sequence: TGTGCCAGCAGTCGACAGGGATTTAGGTCACCCCTCCACTTT. This chain uses TRBV6-1 with TRBJ1-6; 7 bases match TRBD1. V shed 5 bases and J 10 bases; nucleotides not matched to a gene: 8. The CDR3 loop spans 14 amino acids. Germline lookup yields CDR1 MNHNS and CDR2 SASEGT.

This clonotype was detected ten times or more. The chain links TRBV7-3 to TRBJ1-5; weak D call: TRBD1 (5 bases). CDR3 length: 12 residues. The V gene lost 3 bases and the J gene lost 9 bases, with 9 bases spanning the gap. CDR1 is SGHTA and CDR2 is FQGTGA in the germline V gene. The CDR3 spells CASSFPGGPQHF. The CDR3 DNA sequence: TGTGCCAGCAGCTTCCCCGGGGGGCCCCAGCATTTT. Full variable domain (outside the CDR3, taken from reference TRBV7-3 and TRBJ1-5): GAGVSQTPSNKVTEKGKYVELRCDPISGHTALYWYRQSLGQGPEFLIYFQGTGAADDSGLPNDRFFAVRPEGSVSTLKIQRTERGDSAVYLCASSFPGGPQHFGDGTRLSIL.

This clonotype showed up many times. The V gene is TRBV6-2 or TRBV6-3, the J gene TRBJ2-3, with a possible D match to TRBD2 (5 bases). The V and J ends lost 1 base and 2 bases respectively, with 13 bases between them. This CDR3 contains 16 residues. Germline V gives CDR1 MNHEY, CDR2 SVGEGT. The CDR3 sequence is CASSYWRGYDTDTQYF. The CDR3 DNA follows: TGTGCCAGCAGTTACTGGCGAGGGTACGACACAGATACGCAGTATTTT.

This clonotype came up many times. The genes are TRBV27 and TRBJ2-7, with D possibly being TRBD2 (6 bases). Per the germline V gene, CDR1 is MNHEY and CDR2 is SMNVEV (reference sequence). This CDR3 has 14 residues. V lost 3 bases, J lost 4 bases, and 13 bases lay in between. The CDR3 here is CASSFGWGTYEQYF. The CDR3 bases are TGTGCCAGCAGTTTCGGGTGGGGGACTTACGAGCAGTACTTC.

Many counts were recorded for this clonotype. The J gene is TRBJ1-3, the V gene TRBV15; D is ambiguous. Trimming shortened V by 1 base and J by 1 base, and 2 bases separated the two germline ends. The length of the CDR3 is 13 residues. Germline V CDR1 and CDR2: LNHNV, YYDKDF (reference sequence). In DNA, the CDR3 is TGTGCCACCAGCAGAGGATCTGGAAACACCATATATTTT. This translates into CATSRGSGNTIYF.

Many counts were recorded for this clonotype. The chain joins TRBV6-5 to TRBJ1-2; the D gene is possibly TRBD1 (5 bases). The V gene lost 4 bases and the J gene lost 4 bases, with 16 bases spanning the gap. There are 15 residues in the CDR3. CDR1 and CDR2 (germline): MNHEY, SVGAGI. The CDR3 is CASSFPLTEGYGYTF. The CDR3, as DNA: TGTGCCAGCAGTTTCCCCCTGACAGAAGGCTATGGCTACACCTTC.

This clonotype appeared many times. The V and J genes are TRBV11-2 and TRBJ2-2; unclear D gene. Trimming took 0 bases from V and 6 from J, leaving 5 bases between them. Germline CDR1 is SGHAT and CDR2 is FQNNGV. The CDR3 has 13 amino acids. CDR3 loop: CASSLDPSGELFF. CDR3 DNA sequence: TGTGCCAGCAGCTTAGACCCCTCCGGGGAGCTGTTTTTT.

There are many counts of this clonotype. The rearrangement uses TRBV12-3 or TRBV12-4 and TRBJ2-7; tentative D call: TRBD1 (5 bases). The CDR3 totals 14 residues. V gave up 5 bases and J gave up 2 bases, with 13 bases separating them. This chain's CDR3 is CASSQRQGTYEQYF. CDR3 coding DNA: TGTGCCAGCAGTCAACGGCAGGGTACCTACGAGCAGTACTTC.

This clonotype was recorded at least ten times. The chain employs TRBV5-1 and TRBJ1-1; D remains unclear. There are 14 residues in the CDR3. V was pared by 4 bases and J by 5 bases, with 15 bases between. Germline assignment: CDR1 SGHRS and CDR2 YFSETQ. The DNA of the CDR3 is TGCGCCAGCAGCCTGCGGGCGGGAAGGACTGAAGCTTTCTTT. It translates to CASSLRAGRTEAFF.

Ten or more counts support this clonotype. This chain links TRBV28 with TRBJ2-7; 10 bases agree with TRBD2. This CDR3 comprises 11 residues. Germline CDR1 and CDR2: MDHEN and SYDVKM. V lost 8 bases, J lost 12 bases, and 7 bases stayed unmatched. CDR3 residues: CASRSGTSAYF. In DNA, the CDR3 is TGTGCCAGCCGTTCCGGGACTAGCGCGTACTTC.

At least ten counts were recorded for this clonotype. J is TRBJ2-5 and V is TRBV20-1; D tentatively fits TRBD1 or TRBD2 (6 bases each). The CDR3 has 13 amino acids. Germline CDR1 is DFQATT and CDR2 is SNEGSKA (reference sequence). Between the trimmed V and J ends, which lost 6 bases and 5 bases, there was a span of 16 bases. This CDR3 is CSASRQEGETQYF. DNA of the CDR3: TGCAGTGCCTCGCGACAGGAGGGGGAGACCCAGTACTTC.